This section outlines one T cell receptor (beta chain) sequence together with its context. This entry comes from a study of control samples from healthy donors and cancer patients. Some clones are missing from TCRdb's copy, which holds only in-frame ones; the method was immunoSEQ multiplex PCR. The table includes 9,500 to 15,000 clones, approximately 94% detected once. The CDR3 covers 14 residues. Germline V lookup: CDR1 KGHSH, CDR2 LQKENI. V lost 5 bases, J lost 0 bases, and 8 bases lay in between. The sequenced material came from PBMCs. The J gene is TRBJ1-3, the V gene TRBV18; a weak D match, TRBD1 (5 bases). This clonotype originated in a man in his 70s with head and neck cancer. CDR3 protein: CASSGGNSGNTIYF. In nucleotides, the CDR3 is TGTGCCAGCTCAGGGGGAAACTCTGGAAACACCATATATTTT.